The sequence of this TCR beta chain was determined in a study of T cell responses to AZD1222 COVID-19 vaccine. General observations from the study: Among those given AZD1222, only five or six were seropositive at baseline. Rises in breadth and depth of Spike-specific TCRs came after two AZD1222 doses. The donors showed a predominance of white British ancestry and of females, with possible underestimation of clonal diversity.

TCRdb's copy holds only in-frame clones and misses some; the assay was immunoSEQ multiplex PCR. Of 65,000 to 85,000 clones listed, approximately 85% are singletons. In regard to this clone: Its antigen is still unknown.

Germline loops: CDR1 MNHEY, CDR2 SVGAGI. V was shortened by 2 bases and J by 6 bases, with 8 bases between the two germline ends. This CDR3 has 13 residues. This receptor was identified in an adult in good health. The sequencing used peripheral blood, collected on day 0 of AZD1222 vaccination. This rearrangement joins TRBV6-5 to TRBJ2-1; D is unclear. CDR3 in DNA: TGTGCCAGCAGTTACCGGCAGGCCAATGAGCAGTTCTTC. Its protein is CASSYRQANEQFF.